This T cell receptor beta chain was captured in a study of cytomegalovirus exposure and HLA in healthy donors. This clone showed up just a few times. CDR3 length: 15 residues. The germline V gene has CDR1 MDHEN and CDR2 SYDVKM. The V and J ends lost 2 bases and 4 bases respectively, with 12 bases between them. The PCR ran on 60 Vbeta and 13 Jbeta primers. The assay was immunoSEQ multiplex PCR, and TCRdb's table has in-frame clones only and misses some. The sample includes around 71,000 clones, about 60% of them seen just once. The chain recombines TRBV28 with TRBJ1-5; TRBD1 is a possible D gene (5 bases). The sequence was collected from a man aged 25 to 45 in good health and CMV-seropositive. The specimen sequenced was PBMCs. CDR3 in DNA: TGTGCCAGCAGTTTAGGGGGGGATTGGAATCAGCCCCAGCATTTT. It specifies CASSLGGDWNQPQHF.